This T cell receptor beta chain was sequenced for a study of cytomegalovirus exposure and HLA in healthy donors. A multiplex PCR was run with 60 Vbeta primers and 13 Jbeta primers. Assay: immunoSEQ multiplex PCR; the TCRdb copy retains only in-frame clones and omits some. Seen here are tens of thousands of clones, approximately 71% observed once, and the top ten hold roughly 36%. V lost 2 bases, J lost 0 bases, and 9 bases lay in between. The germline V gene has CDR1 MNHEY and CDR2 SMNVEV (reference sequence). This CDR3 has 15 residues. The sequenced sample consisted of PBMCs. The TCR originated in a middle-aged man in good health and CMV-seropositive. The chain is built from TRBV27 and TRBJ2-3, with D perhaps TRBD2 (6 bases). The CDR3 reads CASSLGGVSTDTQYF. In DNA, the CDR3 is TGTGCCAGCAGTTTAGGAGGGGTCAGCACAGATACGCAGTATTTT.